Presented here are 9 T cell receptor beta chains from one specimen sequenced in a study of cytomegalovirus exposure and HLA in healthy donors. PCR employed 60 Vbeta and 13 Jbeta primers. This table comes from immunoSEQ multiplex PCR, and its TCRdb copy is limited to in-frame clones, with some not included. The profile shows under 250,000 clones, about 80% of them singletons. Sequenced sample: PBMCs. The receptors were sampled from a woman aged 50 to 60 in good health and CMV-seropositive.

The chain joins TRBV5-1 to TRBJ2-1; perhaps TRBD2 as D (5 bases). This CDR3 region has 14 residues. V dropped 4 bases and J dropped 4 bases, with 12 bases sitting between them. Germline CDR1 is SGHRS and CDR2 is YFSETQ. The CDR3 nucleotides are TGCGCCAGCAGCAACGGCTCGGGGTACAATGAGCAGTTCTTC. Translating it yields CASSNGSGYNEQFF.

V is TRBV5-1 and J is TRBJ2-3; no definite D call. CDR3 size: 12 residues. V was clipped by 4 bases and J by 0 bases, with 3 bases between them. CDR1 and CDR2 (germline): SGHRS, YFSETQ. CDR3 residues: CASSTSTDTQYF. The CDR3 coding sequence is TGCGCCAGCAGCACTAGCACAGATACGCAGTATTTT. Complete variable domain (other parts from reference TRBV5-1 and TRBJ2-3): KAGVTQTPRYLIKTRGQQVTLSCSPISGHRSVSWYQQTPGQGLQFLFEYFSETQRNKGNFPGRFSGRQFSNSRSEMNVSTLELGDSALYLCASSTSTDTQYFGPGTRLTVL.

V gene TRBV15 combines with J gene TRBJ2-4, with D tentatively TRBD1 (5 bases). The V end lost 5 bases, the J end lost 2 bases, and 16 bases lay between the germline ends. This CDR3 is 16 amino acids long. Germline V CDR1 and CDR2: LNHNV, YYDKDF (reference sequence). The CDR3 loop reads CATSGGQEESKNIQYF. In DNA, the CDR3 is TGTGCCACCAGCGGTGGACAAGAGGAATCCAAAAACATTCAGTACTTC.

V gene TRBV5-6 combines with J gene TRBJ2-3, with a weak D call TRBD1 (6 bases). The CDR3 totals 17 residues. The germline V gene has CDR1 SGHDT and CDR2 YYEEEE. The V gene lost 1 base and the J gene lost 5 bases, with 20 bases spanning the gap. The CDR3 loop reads CASSLFYFGGVGDTQYF. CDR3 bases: TGTGCCAGCAGCTTGTTTTACTTTGGGGGCGTTGGAGATACGCAGTATTTT.

The CDR3 sequence is CSVLPRDSQETQYF. The CDR3 nucleotides read TGCAGCGTCCTTCCTCGGGACAGTCAAGAGACCCAGTACTTC. The V call is TRBV29-1, the J call TRBJ2-5; 7 positions agree with TRBD1. CDR1 and CDR2 from the germline V gene are SQVTM and ANQGSEA. After removal of 6 bases from V and 2 bases from J, the junction contained 9 bases not matched to a gene. The CDR3 has 14 residues.

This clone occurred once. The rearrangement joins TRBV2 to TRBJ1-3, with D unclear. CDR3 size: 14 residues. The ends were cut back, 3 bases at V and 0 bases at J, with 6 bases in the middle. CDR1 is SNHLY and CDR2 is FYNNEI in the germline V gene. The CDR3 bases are TGTGCCAGCAGTGACCCGGGCTCTGGAAACACCATATATTTT. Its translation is CASSDPGSGNTIYF.

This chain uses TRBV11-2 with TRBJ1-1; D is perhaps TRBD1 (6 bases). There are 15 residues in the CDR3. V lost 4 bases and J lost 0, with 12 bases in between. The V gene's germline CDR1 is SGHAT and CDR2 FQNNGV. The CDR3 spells CASSSRGGMNTEAFF. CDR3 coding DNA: TGTGCCAGCAGCTCGAGGGGGGGGATGAACACTGAAGCTTTCTTT.

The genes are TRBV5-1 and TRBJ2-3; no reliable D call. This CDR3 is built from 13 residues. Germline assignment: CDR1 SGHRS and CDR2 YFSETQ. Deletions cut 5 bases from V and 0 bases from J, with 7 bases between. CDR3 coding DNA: TGCGCCAGCAGTATTGGCAGCACAGATACGCAGTATTTT. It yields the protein CASSIGSTDTQYF. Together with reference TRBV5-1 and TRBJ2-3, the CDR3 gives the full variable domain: KAGVTQTPRYLIKTRGQQVTLSCSPISGHRSVSWYQQTPGQGLQFLFEYFSETQRNKGNFPGRFSGRQFSNSRSEMNVSTLELGDSALYLCASSIGSTDTQYFGPGTRLTVL.

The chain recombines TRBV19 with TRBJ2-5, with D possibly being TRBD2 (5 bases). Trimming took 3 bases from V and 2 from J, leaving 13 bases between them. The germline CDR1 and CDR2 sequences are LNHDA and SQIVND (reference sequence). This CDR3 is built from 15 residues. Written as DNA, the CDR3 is TGTGCCAGTAGTATTATGGCTAGCAGACAAGAGACCCAGTACTTC. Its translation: CASSIMASRQETQYF.